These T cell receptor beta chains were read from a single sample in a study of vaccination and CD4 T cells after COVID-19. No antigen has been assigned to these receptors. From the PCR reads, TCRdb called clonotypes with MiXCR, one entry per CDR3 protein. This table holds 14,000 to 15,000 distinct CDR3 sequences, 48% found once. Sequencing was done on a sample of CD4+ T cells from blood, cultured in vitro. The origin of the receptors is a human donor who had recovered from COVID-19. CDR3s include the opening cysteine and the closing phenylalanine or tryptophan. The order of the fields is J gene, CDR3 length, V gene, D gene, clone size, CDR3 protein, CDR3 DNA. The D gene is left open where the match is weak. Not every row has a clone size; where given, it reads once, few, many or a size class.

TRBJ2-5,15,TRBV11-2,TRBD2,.,CASSFGGGMGETQYF,TGTGCCAGCAGCTTTGGCGGGGGAATGGGAGAGACCCAGTACTTC
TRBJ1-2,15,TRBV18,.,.,CASSNTPALPYGYTF,TGTGCCAGCTCAAATACCCCAGCTCTCCCCTATGGCTACACCTTC
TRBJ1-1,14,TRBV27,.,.,CASSFGGQVTEAFF,TGTGCCAGCAGTTTTGGGGGCCAAGTCACTGAAGCTTTCTTT
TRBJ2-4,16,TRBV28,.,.,CASSLSDGGAKNIQYF,TGTGCCAGCAGTTTGTCGGACGGGGGAGCCAAAAACATTCAGTACTTC
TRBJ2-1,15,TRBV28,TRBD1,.,CASSFGQGSYNEQFF,TGTGCCAGCAGTTTCGGACAGGGATCCTACAATGAGCAGTTCTTC
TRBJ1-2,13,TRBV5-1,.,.,CASSLKGRTGYTF,TGCGCCAGCAGCTTGAAAGGTCGGACCGGCTACACCTTC
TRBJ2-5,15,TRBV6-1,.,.,CASSEMVRREETQYF,TGTGCCAGCAGTGAAATGGTTCGTAGGGAAGAGACCCAGTACTTC
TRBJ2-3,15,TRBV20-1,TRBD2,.,CSARGGAGGGDTQYF,TGCAGTGCTAGAGGCGGAGCGGGGGGAGGAGATACGCAGTATTTT
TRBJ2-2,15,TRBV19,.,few,CASSISGAGTGELFF,TGTGCCAGTAGTATATCTGGGGCGGGGACCGGGGAGCTGTTTTTT
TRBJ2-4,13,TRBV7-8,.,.,CASSQTAKNIQYF,TGTGCCAGCAGCCAGACAGCCAAAAACATTCAGTACTTC
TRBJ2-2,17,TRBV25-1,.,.,CASSESRGTVNTGELFF,TGTGCCAGCAGTGAATCCCGAGGGACCGTTAACACCGGGGAGCTGTTTTTT
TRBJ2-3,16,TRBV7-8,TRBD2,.,CASSASTSGRTDTQYF,TGTGCCAGCAGCGCCTCGACTAGCGGGAGAACAGATACGCAGTATTTT
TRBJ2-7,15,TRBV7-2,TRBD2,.,CASSSSGSGTYEQYF,TGTGCCAGCAGCTCCTCTGGTAGCGGGACCTACGAGCAGTACTTC
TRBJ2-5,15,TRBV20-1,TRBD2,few,CSARMTSGRGETQYF,TGCAGTGCTAGAATGACTAGCGGGAGAGGAGAGACCCAGTACTTC
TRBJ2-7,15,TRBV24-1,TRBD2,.,CATSDPQLAGPKQYF,TGTGCCACCAGTGATCCGCAACTAGCGGGACCTAAGCAGTACTTC
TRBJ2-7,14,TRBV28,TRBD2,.,CASSSSGSWGEQYF,TGTGCCAGCAGTTCTAGCGGGAGTTGGGGGGAGCAGTACTTC
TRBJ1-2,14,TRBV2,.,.,CASRDPRRGSGYTF,TGTGCCAGCAGAGACCCACGGCGGGGGAGTGGCTACACCTTC
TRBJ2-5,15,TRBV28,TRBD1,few,CASSQDRGDLETQYF,TGTGCCAGCAGTCAGGACAGGGGAGACCTGGAGACCCAGTACTTC
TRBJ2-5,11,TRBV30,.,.,CAWSHKETQYF,TGTGCCTGGAGTCATAAAGAGACCCAGTACTTC
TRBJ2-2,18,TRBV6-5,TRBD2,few,CASSYRLAGGRITGELFF,TGTGCCAGCAGTTATAGACTAGCGGGAGGGCGGATCACCGGGGAGCTGTTTTTT
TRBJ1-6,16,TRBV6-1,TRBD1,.,CASRDQGRGKDSPLHF,TGTGCCAGCAGGGACCAAGGCAGGGGGAAGGATTCACCCCTCCACTTT
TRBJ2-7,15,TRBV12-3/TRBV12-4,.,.,CASSLADMNSYEQYF,TGTGCCAGCAGTTTGGCGGACATGAATTCCTACGAGCAGTACTTC
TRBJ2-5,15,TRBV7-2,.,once,CASSGRGPQGGVQYF,TGTGCCAGCAGCGGACGCGGGCCCCAAGGTGGAGTCCAGTACTTC
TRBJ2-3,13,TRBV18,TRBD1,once,CASSPPIQGARYF,TGTGCCAGCTCACCGCCTATTCAGGGGGCGCGGTATTTT
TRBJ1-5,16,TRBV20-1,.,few,CSAREQGWGYNQPQHF,TGCAGTGCTAGAGAGCAGGGTTGGGGTTACAATCAGCCCCAGCATTTT
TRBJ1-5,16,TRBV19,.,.,CASSIRDGYSNQPQHF,TGTGCCAGTAGTATCAGGGACGGGTATAGCAATCAGCCCCAGCATTTT